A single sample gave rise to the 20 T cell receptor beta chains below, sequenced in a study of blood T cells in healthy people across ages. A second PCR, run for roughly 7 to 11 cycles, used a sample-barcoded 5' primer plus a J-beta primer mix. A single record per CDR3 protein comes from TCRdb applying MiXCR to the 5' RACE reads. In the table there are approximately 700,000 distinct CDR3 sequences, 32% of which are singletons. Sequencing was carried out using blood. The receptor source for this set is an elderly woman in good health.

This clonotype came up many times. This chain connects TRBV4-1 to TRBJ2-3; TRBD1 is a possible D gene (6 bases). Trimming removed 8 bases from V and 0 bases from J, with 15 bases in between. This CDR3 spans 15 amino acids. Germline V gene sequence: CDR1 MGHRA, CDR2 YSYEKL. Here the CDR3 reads CASRTRGGSTDTQYF. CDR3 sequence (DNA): TGCGCCAGCCGTACACGAGGGGGTAGCACAGATACGCAGTATTTT.

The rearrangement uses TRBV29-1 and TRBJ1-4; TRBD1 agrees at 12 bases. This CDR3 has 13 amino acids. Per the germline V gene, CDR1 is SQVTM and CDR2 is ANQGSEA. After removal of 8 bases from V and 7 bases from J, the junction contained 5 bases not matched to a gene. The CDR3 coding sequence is TGCAGCACATGGGACAGGGGGCGTGAAAAACTGTTTTTT. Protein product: CSTWDRGREKLFF. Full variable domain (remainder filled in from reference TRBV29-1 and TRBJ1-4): SAVISQKPSRDICQRGTSLTIQCQVDSQVTMMFWYRQQPGQSLTLIATANQGSEATYESGFVIDKFPISRPNLTFSTLTVSNMSPEDSSIYLCSTWDRGREKLFFGSGTQLSVL.

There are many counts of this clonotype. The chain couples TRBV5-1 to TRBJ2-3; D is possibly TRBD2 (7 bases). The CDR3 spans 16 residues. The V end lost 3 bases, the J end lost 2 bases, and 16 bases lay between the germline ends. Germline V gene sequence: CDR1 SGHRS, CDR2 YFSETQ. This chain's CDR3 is CASSSQVGGHTDTQYF. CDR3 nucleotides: TGCGCCAGCAGCTCCCAGGTGGGGGGGCACACAGATACGCAGTATTTT.

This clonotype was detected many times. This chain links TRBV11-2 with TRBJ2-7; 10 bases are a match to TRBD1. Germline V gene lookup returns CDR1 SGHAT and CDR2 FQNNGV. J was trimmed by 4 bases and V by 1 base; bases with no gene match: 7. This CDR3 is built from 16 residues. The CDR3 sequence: CASSLGRTGGGYEQYF. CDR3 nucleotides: TGTGCCAGCAGCTTAGGCCGGACAGGGGGTGGGTACGAGCAGTACTTC.

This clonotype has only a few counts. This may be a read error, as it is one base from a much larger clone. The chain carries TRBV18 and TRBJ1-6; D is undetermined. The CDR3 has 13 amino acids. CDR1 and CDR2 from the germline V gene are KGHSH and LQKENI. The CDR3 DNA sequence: TGTGCCAGCTATACGGATGGGAATTCACCCCGCCACTTT. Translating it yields CASYTDGNSPRHF.

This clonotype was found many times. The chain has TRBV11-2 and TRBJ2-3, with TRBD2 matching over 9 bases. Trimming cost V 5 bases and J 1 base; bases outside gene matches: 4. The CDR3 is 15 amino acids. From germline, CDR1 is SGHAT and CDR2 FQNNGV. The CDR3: CASSIIAGGTDTQYF. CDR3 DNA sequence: TGTGCCAGCAGCATTATAGCGGGGGGCACAGATACGCAGTATTTT. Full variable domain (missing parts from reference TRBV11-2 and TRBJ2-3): EAGVAQSPRYKIIEKRQSVAFWCNPISGHATLYWYQQILGQGPKLLIQFQNNGVVDDSQLPKDRFSAERLKGVDSTLKIQPAKLEDSAVYLCASSIIAGGTDTQYFGPGTRLTVL.

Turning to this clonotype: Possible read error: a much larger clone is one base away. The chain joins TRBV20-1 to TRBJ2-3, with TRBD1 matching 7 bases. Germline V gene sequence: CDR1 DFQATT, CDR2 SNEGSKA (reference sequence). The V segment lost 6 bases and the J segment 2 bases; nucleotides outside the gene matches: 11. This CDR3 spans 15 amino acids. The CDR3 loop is CSAAAGTDYTDTQYF. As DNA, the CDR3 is TGCAGTGCAGCCGCCGGGACAGATTACACAGATACGCAGTATTTT.

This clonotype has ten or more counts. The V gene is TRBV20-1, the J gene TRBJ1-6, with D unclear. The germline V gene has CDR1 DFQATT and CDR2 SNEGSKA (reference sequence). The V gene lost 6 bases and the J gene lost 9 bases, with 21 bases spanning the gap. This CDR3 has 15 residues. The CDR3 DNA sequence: TGCAGTGCGCCTGGCTATTCGACGGGCAGTTCACCCCTCCACTTT. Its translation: CSAPGYSTGSSPLHF.

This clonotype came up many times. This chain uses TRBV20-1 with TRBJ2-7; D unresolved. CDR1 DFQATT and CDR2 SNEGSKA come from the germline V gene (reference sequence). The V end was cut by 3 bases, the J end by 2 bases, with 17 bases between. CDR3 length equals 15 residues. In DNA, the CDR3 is TGCAGTGCTAGGTCCTTTGGCGGCTTCCCCTACGAGCAGTACTTC. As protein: CSARSFGGFPYEQYF.

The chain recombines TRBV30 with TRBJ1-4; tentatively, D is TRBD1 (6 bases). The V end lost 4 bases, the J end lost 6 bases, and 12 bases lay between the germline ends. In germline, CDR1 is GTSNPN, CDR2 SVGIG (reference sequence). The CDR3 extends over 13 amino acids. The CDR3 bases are TGTGCCTGGACAGATCAGGGGCATGAAAAACTGTTTTTT. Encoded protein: CAWTDQGHEKLFF.

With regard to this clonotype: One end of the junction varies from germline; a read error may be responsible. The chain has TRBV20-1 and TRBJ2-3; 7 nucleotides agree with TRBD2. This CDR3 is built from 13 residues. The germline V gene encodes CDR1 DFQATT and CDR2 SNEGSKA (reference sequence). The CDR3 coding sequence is TGCAGTACTAGAAAGACTAGCATCGATACGCAGTATTTT. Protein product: CSTRKTSIDTQYF.

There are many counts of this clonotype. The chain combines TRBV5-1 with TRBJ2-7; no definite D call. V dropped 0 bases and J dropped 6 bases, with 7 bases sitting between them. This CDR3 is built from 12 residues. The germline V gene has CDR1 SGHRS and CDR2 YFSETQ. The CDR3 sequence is CASSLGGPEQYF. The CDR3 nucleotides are TGCGCCAGCAGCTTGGGCGGCCCCGAGCAGTACTTC.

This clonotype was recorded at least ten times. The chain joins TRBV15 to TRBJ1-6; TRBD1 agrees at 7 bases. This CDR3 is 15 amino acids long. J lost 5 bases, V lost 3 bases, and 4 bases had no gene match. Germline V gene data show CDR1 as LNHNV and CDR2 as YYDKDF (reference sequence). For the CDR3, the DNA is TGTGCCACCAGCAGTCGGGACAGTCATAATTCACCCCTCCACTTT. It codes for CATSSRDSHNSPLHF. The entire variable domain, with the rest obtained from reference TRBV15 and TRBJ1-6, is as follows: DAMVIQNPRYQVTQFGKPVTLSCSQTLNHNVMYWYQQKSSQAPKLLFHYYDKDFNNEADTPDNFQSRRPNTSFCFLDIRSPGLGDTAMYLCATSSRDSHNSPLHFGNGTRLTVT.

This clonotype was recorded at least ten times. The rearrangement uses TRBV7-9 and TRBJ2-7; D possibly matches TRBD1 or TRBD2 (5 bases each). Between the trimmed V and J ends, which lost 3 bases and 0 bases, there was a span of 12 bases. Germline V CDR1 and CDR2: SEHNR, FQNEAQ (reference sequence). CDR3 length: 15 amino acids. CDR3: CASSFGATSSYEQYF. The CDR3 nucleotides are TGTGCCAGCAGCTTCGGGGCCACCAGCTCCTACGAGCAGTACTTC.

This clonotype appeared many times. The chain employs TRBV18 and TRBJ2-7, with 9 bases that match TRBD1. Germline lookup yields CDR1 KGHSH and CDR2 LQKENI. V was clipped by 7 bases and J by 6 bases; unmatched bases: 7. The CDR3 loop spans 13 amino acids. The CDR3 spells CASLSRDRAEQYF. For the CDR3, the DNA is TGTGCCAGCTTGTCCCGGGACAGGGCCGAGCAGTACTTC.

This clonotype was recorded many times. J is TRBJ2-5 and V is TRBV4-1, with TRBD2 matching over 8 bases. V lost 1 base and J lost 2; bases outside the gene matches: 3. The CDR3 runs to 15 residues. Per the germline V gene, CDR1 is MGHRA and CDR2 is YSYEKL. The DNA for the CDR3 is TGCGCCAGCAGCCAAGTGTTAGCGGGGCAAGAGACCCAGTACTTC. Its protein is CASSQVLAGQETQYF.

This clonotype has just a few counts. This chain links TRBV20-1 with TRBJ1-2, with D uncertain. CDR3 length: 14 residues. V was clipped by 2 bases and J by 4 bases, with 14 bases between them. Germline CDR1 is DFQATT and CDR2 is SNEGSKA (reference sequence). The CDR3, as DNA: TGCAGTGCTAGAAGGGAAGGCCAAACCTATGGCTACACCTTC. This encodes CSARREGQTYGYTF.

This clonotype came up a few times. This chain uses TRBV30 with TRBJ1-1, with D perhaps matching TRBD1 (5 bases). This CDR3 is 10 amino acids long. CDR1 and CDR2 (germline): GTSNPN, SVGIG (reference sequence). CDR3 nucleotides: TGTGCGGGGGGGAACACTGAAGCTTTCTTT. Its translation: CAGGNTEAFF.

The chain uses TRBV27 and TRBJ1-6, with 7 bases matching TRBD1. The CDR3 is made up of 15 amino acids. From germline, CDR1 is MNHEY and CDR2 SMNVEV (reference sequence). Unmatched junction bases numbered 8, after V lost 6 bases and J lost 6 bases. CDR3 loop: CASRVTGAVNSPLHF. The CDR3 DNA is TGTGCCAGCAGGGTAACAGGGGCAGTTAATTCACCCCTCCACTTT.

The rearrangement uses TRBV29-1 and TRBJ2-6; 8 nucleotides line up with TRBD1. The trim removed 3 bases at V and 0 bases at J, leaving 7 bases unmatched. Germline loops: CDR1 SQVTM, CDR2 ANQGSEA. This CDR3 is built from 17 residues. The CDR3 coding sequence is TGCAGCGTTGAGGGAGGACAGGGTATCTCTGGGGCCAACGTCCTGACTTTC. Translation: CSVEGGQGISGANVLTF.